Sequencing of this TCR beta chain was carried out in a study of cytomegalovirus exposure and HLA in healthy donors. Findings and caveats of the study: Researchers reported that a few CMV-associated chains were confirmed in vitro as CMV antigen-specific. Donor immune exposure was known only as CMV serostatus. Rare sequences made up most TCRs, while some public TCRs were found in many donors.

Note on this clone: No antigen is known for it.

13 Jbeta primers and 60 Vbeta primers were used for the PCR. Measured with immunoSEQ multiplex PCR; TCRdb has only the in-frame clones, and not every one. The sample holds more than 35,000 clones; about half are singletons and the top ten take roughly 6.4%. Germline V lookup: CDR1 SGHTA, CDR2 FQGTGA. The CDR3 has 13 amino acids. V shed 5 bases and J shed 1 base, with 8 bases lying between them. The clonotype comes from a woman between 35 and 50 years old in good health and CMV-seropositive. Sequenced input: PBMCs. The chain uses TRBV7-3 and TRBJ1-1; weak D call: TRBD1 (5 bases). This CDR3 is CASSRDSNTEAFF. The CDR3 DNA reads as TGTGCCAGCAGCAGGGACTCGAACACTGAAGCTTTCTTT.